These 30 T cell receptor beta chains originate from one sample sequenced in a study of CD8+ T cells in alopecia areata. RNA extraction was followed by reverse transcription into cDNA, which acted as the sequencing template. Sequencing was performed with immunoSEQ multiplex PCR; in TCRdb, only in-frame clones are kept and a portion is missing. The data hold some 200,000 clones, with approximately 56% observed a single time. Sample: CD4+ T cells sorted from blood, taken at week 0. The source of these receptors is a human donor with alopecia areata.

The chain uses TRBV9 and TRBJ1-1; 7 nucleotides agree with TRBD1. The CDR3 has 16 residues. CDR1 and CDR2 (germline): SGDLS, YYNGEE. Unmatched junction bases numbered 5, after V lost 0 bases and J lost 0 bases. CDR3 in DNA: TGTGCCAGCAGCGTAGCTCCGACAGGGATGAACACTGAAGCTTTCTTT. This translates into CASSVAPTGMNTEAFF.

The V gene is TRBV14, the J gene TRBJ2-3; D tentatively fits TRBD1 or TRBD2 (5 bases each). Germline-derived CDR1 and CDR2 are SGHDN and FVKESK. Trimming pared 1 base from V and 2 bases from J, leaving 10 bases between. The CDR3 is 15 residues long. Written as DNA, the CDR3 is TGTGCCAGCAGCCAAGCGAGGGGATTCACAGATACGCAGTATTTT. Its protein is CASSQARGFTDTQYF.

This clone appeared a few times. This chain connects TRBV4-1 to TRBJ2-3; either TRBD1 or TRBD2 may supply D (5 bases each). The CDR3 sequence is 15 residues long. From germline, CDR1 is MGHRA and CDR2 YSYEKL. Trimming left V 1 base short and J 6 bases short, with 14 bases between. Written as DNA, the CDR3 is TGCGCCAGCAGCCAAGCCCCGGGACCTCGGGATACGCAGTATTTT. It yields the protein CASSQAPGPRDTQYF.

J is TRBJ2-2 and V is TRBV2; no clear D gene. The CDR3 covers 15 residues. Germline CDR1 is SNHLY and CDR2 is FYNNEI. Trimming cost V 4 bases and J 0 bases, with 9 bases left between them. Here the CDR3 reads CASSAASANTGELFF. Written as DNA, the CDR3 is TGTGCCAGCAGTGCAGCGTCCGCGAACACCGGGGAGCTGTTTTTT.

V is TRBV25-1 and J is TRBJ2-2; the D is unclear. V was shortened by 4 bases and J by 0 bases, with 6 bases between the two germline ends. Germline V lookup: CDR1 MGHDK, CDR2 SYGVNS. The CDR3 spans 14 residues. CDR3 DNA sequence: TGTGCCAGCAGTGGGCCCGCGAACACCGGGGAGCTGTTTTTT. Translation: CASSGPANTGELFF.

The chain has TRBV10-3 and TRBJ2-5, with a weak D call TRBD2 (6 bases). Germline assignment: CDR1 ENHRY and CDR2 SYGVKD. The V gene lost 0 bases and the J gene lost 5 bases, with 7 bases spanning the gap. This CDR3 has 13 residues. CDR3 region: CAISESAGETQYF. In DNA form, the CDR3 reads TGTGCCATCAGTGAGTCCGCGGGGGAGACCCAGTACTTC.

The chain carries TRBV29-1 and TRBJ1-4, with D possibly TRBD1 on 5 matching bases. The V end was cut by 7 bases, the J end by 5 bases, with 14 bases between. From germline, CDR1 is SQVTM and CDR2 ANQGSEA. The CDR3 is 13 amino acids. This chain's CDR3 is CSGRQNLNEKLFF. CDR3 in DNA: TGCAGCGGAAGACAGAACTTAAATGAAAAACTGTTTTTT.

A few counts support this clone. The genes are TRBV7-2 and TRBJ2-5, with TRBD2 matching over 10 bases. This CDR3 has 14 residues. V lost 5 bases to trimming and J lost 5 bases; unmatched junction nucleotides: 5. Germline lookup yields CDR1 SGHTA and CDR2 FQGNSA. This CDR3 is CASSVASGGETQYF. CDR3 coding DNA: TGTGCCAGCAGCGTGGCTAGCGGGGGTGAGACCCAGTACTTC.

The chain is built from TRBV29-1 and TRBJ2-7, with 8 bases fitting TRBD2. The CDR3 sequence is 13 residues long. V dropped 7 bases and J dropped 4; count of bases not matched to a gene: 9. Germline CDR1 SQVTM, CDR2 ANQGSEA. CDR3 protein: CSASGLGPYEQYF. CDR3 coding DNA: TGCAGCGCCTCGGGACTAGGTCCATACGAGCAGTACTTC.

This chain links TRBV7-9 with TRBJ1-4, with a possible D match to TRBD1 (6 bases). CDR1 is SEHNR and CDR2 is FQNEAQ in the germline V gene (reference sequence). Trimming removed 1 base at V and 4 bases at J, with 7 bases between. The CDR3 is 14 residues long. The CDR3 nucleotides read TGTGCCAGCAGCTTAGGACAGGATAATGAAAAACTGTTTTTT. Amino acids: CASSLGQDNEKLFF.

This chain connects TRBV2 to TRBJ1-5; D is unclear. CDR3 length: 16 amino acids. V was clipped by 2 bases and J by 0 bases, with 11 bases between them. Per the germline V gene, CDR1 is SNHLY and CDR2 is FYNNEI. The CDR3 nucleotides read TGTGCCAGCAGTGAAATCCCCCTCTATAGCAATCAGCCCCAGCATTTT. Translating it yields CASSEIPLYSNQPQHF. Full variable domain (outside the CDR3, taken from reference TRBV2 and TRBJ1-5): EPEVTQTPSHQVTQMGQEVILRCVPISNHLYFYWYRQILGQKVEFLVSFYNNEISEKSEIFDDQFSVERPDGSNFTLKIRSTKLEDSAMYFCASSEIPLYSNQPQHFGDGTRLSIL.

This clone showed up just a few times. This chain joins TRBV15 and TRBJ1-4; no clear D. The ends were cut back, 0 bases at V and 3 bases at J, with 8 bases in the middle. CDR1 is LNHNV, CDR2 YYDKDF, per germline (reference sequence). The CDR3 runs to 15 residues. CDR3 coding DNA: TGTGCCACCAGCAGAGATTCCCAGCCTAATGAAAAACTGTTTTTT. It codes for CATSRDSQPNEKLFF. Looking up the rest from reference TRBV15 and TRBJ1-4 gives the full variable domain: DAMVIQNPRYQVTQFGKPVTLSCSQTLNHNVMYWYQQKSSQAPKLLFHYYDKDFNNEADTPDNFQSRRPNTSFCFLDIRSPGLGDTAMYLCATSRDSQPNEKLFFGSGTQLSVL.

The gene calls are TRBV29-1 and TRBJ2-5; D possibly uses TRBD1 or TRBD2 (5 bases each). CDR3 size: 13 residues. V was pared by 8 bases and J by 1 base, with 14 bases between. Germline CDR1 reads SQVTM; CDR2 reads ANQGSEA. CDR3 in amino acids: CSSTGTFQETQYF. The CDR3 nucleotides read TGCAGCAGTACCGGGACGTTCCAAGAGACCCAGTACTTC. The full variable domain, its missing parts supplied by reference TRBV29-1 and TRBJ2-5, is SAVISQKPSRDICQRGTSLTIQCQVDSQVTMMFWYRQQPGQSLTLIATANQGSEATYESGFVIDKFPISRPNLTFSTLTVSNMSPEDSSIYLCSSTGTFQETQYFGPGTRLLVL.

The DNA of the CDR3 is TGTGCCAGCAGCTTAACTATGAGCTCCTACAATGAGCAGTTCTTC. Translation gives CASSLTMSSYNEQFF. V gene TRBV7-3 combines with J gene TRBJ2-1; D not certain. CDR3 size: 15 residues. Looked up from germline, CDR1 is SGHTA and CDR2 is FQGTGA. Trimming stripped 0 bases from V and 0 bases from J, with 6 bases between.

The sample holds one count of this clone. This chain uses TRBV2 with TRBJ1-2; 8 nucleotides agree with TRBD1. V was clipped by 7 bases and J by 4 bases; unmatched bases: 8. CDR1 is SNHLY, CDR2 FYNNEI, per germline. CDR3 size: 14 residues. As DNA, the CDR3 is TGTGCCAGCACGTCCCAGGGGGCGGTCTATGGCTACACCTTC. Its protein is CASTSQGAVYGYTF.

The J gene is TRBJ2-5, the V gene TRBV10-3; TRBD2 is a possible D gene (5 bases). The CDR3 contains 15 residues. The V end lost 4 bases, the J end lost 2 bases, and 14 bases lay between the germline ends. Germline V gives CDR1 ENHRY, CDR2 SYGVKD. CDR3 sequence (DNA): TGTGCCATCAGTGTCGGGAACAGACTTCAAGAGACCCAGTACTTC. Translation gives CAISVGNRLQETQYF.

V is TRBV29-1 and J is TRBJ1-1; perhaps TRBD1 as D (6 bases). The germline V and J ends were trimmed by 6 bases and 6 bases, with 17 bases remaining between them. Germline V gene sequence: CDR1 SQVTM, CDR2 ANQGSEA. The CDR3 is 13 amino acids. CDR3 loop: CSVRLRDIPEAFF. CDR3 in DNA: TGCAGCGTACGTTTGAGGGACATCCCTGAAGCTTTCTTT.

V usage is TRBV5-5 and J usage is TRBJ1-2; the D is unclear. The V gene lost 4 bases and the J gene lost 0 bases, with 10 bases spanning the gap. The CDR3 contains 14 residues. The germline gives CDR1 SGHKS, CDR2 YYEKEE (reference sequence). The CDR3 region is CASSAGFSNYGYTF. The CDR3 DNA is TGTGCCAGCAGCGCGGGGTTTTCTAACTATGGCTACACCTTC.

The chain carries TRBV11-1 and TRBJ1-2, with 10 bases lining up with TRBD1. The germline CDR1 and CDR2 sequences are SGHAT and FQDESV (reference sequence). Trimming removed 5 bases from V and 5 bases from J; junction bases left unmatched: 5. The CDR3 totals 14 residues. CDR3 in amino acids: CASSPRQGAYGYTF. The DNA of the CDR3 is TGTGCCAGCAGCCCCCGACAGGGGGCTTATGGCTACACCTTC.

The chain combines TRBV10-3 with TRBJ1-2; 11 positions match TRBD1. This CDR3 is 14 amino acids long. The trim removed 10 bases at V and 6 bases at J, leaving 10 bases unmatched. Germline V gives CDR1 ENHRY, CDR2 SYGVKD. The CDR3: CASLPDRGQDGYTF. In DNA, the CDR3 is TGTGCCAGCCTGCCGGACAGGGGGCAAGATGGCTACACCTTC.

The sample holds one count of this clone. V gene TRBV29-1 combines with J gene TRBJ1-2; D may be TRBD1 (5 bases). The CDR3 sequence is 13 residues long. V lost 3 bases, J lost 3 bases, and 11 bases lay in between. CDR1 and CDR2 from the germline V gene are SQVTM and ANQGSEA. CDR3 DNA: TGCAGCGTTGATATGGGACGGCACTATGGCTACACCTTC. Amino acids: CSVDMGRHYGYTF.

J is TRBJ1-2 and V is TRBV7-9; D is perhaps TRBD1 (5 bases). Trimming removed 1 base from V and 9 bases from J, with 12 bases in between. The CDR3 totals 13 residues. CDR1 is SEHNR, CDR2 FQNEAQ, per germline (reference sequence). The CDR3 DNA reads as TGTGCCAGCAGCTTAGTAGGGGAGTGGAGCTACACCTTC. Translated: CASSLVGEWSYTF.

The chain has TRBV11-2 and TRBJ2-5; 13 bases fit TRBD2. Germline assignment: CDR1 SGHAT and CDR2 FQNNGV. The length of the CDR3 is 16 residues. The J segment lost 2 bases and the V segment lost 7 bases, leaving 7 bases of the junction unmatched. CDR3 in amino acids: CASMRLAGGLQETQYF. The CDR3 nucleotides read TGTGCCAGCATGCGACTAGCGGGGGGCCTTCAAGAGACCCAGTACTTC.

The genes are TRBV15 and TRBJ1-6, with D possibly being TRBD1 (5 bases). The V and J ends lost 5 bases and 6 bases respectively, with 11 bases between them. Germline CDR1 LNHNV, CDR2 YYDKDF (reference sequence). The CDR3 runs 14 residues. In DNA form, the CDR3 reads TGTGCCACCAGCGCGCAGGGAGGTAATTCACCCCTCCACTTT. This encodes CATSAQGGNSPLHF.

This clone occurred a few times. The chain recombines TRBV29-1 with TRBJ2-7; D perhaps matches TRBD2 (7 bases). CDR1 and CDR2 from the germline V gene are SQVTM and ANQGSEA. CDR3 length equals 16 residues. Trimming shortened V by 0 bases and J by 0 bases, and 15 bases separated the two germline ends. The CDR3 protein is CSVEDRGGASSYEQYF. The DNA of the CDR3 is TGCAGCGTTGAAGATAGGGGGGGCGCGAGCTCCTACGAGCAGTACTTC.

Regarding this clone: This sample includes further DNA sequences coding for the same CDR3. The genes are TRBV29-1 and TRBJ2-7; 11 bases are shared with TRBD1. The V gene end was trimmed by 6 bases and the J gene end by 6 bases; junction bases not matched to a gene: 1. The CDR3 has 11 residues. CDR1 and CDR2 from the germline V gene are SQVTM and ANQGSEA. Here the CDR3 DNA reads TGCAGCGTCGGGACAGGGGGCGAGCAGTACTTC. It translates to CSVGTGGEQYF.

This chain links TRBV6-6 with TRBJ2-1; 7 bases align to TRBD2. Trimming took 5 bases from V and 9 from J; bases not matched to a gene: 10. This CDR3 is built from 14 residues. CDR1 and CDR2 from the germline V gene are MNHNY and SVGAGI (reference sequence). Here the CDR3 reads CASSPDWGGGEQFF. In DNA, the CDR3 is TGTGCCAGCAGTCCCGATTGGGGGGGAGGTGAGCAGTTCTTC.

This chain uses TRBV6-5 with TRBJ1-4; 8 positions agree with TRBD1. The CDR3 extends over 14 amino acids. Germline CDR1 reads MNHEY; CDR2 reads SVGAGI. V gave up 4 bases and J gave up 7 bases; unmatched junction bases: 5. CDR3 nucleotide sequence: TGTGCCAGCAGTTTGACAGGGGCCGTTGAAAAACTGTTTTTT. Amino acids: CASSLTGAVEKLFF.

The J gene is TRBJ2-5, the V gene TRBV5-6, with D possibly TRBD2 on 5 matching bases. CDR1 and CDR2 from the germline V gene are SGHDT and YYEEEE. CDR3 length: 14 amino acids. V lost 6 bases and J lost 1, with 13 bases in between. Written as DNA, the CDR3 is TGTGCCAGCACCCTAACGGGGATCCAAGAGACCCAGTACTTC. Translated, it gives CASTLTGIQETQYF.

The chain has TRBV19 and TRBJ2-3; 7 nucleotides align to TRBD2. CDR3 length: 15 amino acids. Germline trimming cut 4 bases from V and 6 bases from J; bases unmatched to any gene: 10. Per germline, CDR1 LNHDA and CDR2 SQIVND (reference sequence). The CDR3 coding sequence is TGTGCCAGTAGTACCCCGAGCGGGGAGCAGGATACGCAGTATTTT. Amino acid sequence: CASSTPSGEQDTQYF.